This is a list of T cell receptor beta chains from one sample in a study of blood T cell repertoires in COVID-19. The protocol was immunoSEQ multiplex PCR, while the TCRdb copy is restricted to in-frame clones and leaves out a portion. The table has about 100,000 clones, roughly 89% seen once. The material sequenced was peripheral blood. These receptors came from a man in his sixties or seventies with active or convalescent COVID-19. Both conserved end residues are part of each CDR3. A D gene is named only where the DNA matches it firmly. Clone size is shown for a subset of rows, as once, few, many or a class of expanded clone.

clone_size	v_call	cdr3_length	j_call	d_call	cdr3_nt	cdr3_aa
.	TRBV19	14	TRBJ2-5	TRBD2	TGTGCCAGTAGTCCTAGCGGGGTCGTCGAGACCCAGTACTTC	CASSPSGVVETQYF
few	TRBV21-1	16	TRBJ2-7	.	TGTGCCAGCACCTCAGCGGGGGCCTCCCGATCCTACGAGCAGTACTTC	CASTSAGASRSYEQYF
.	TRBV7-9	17	TRBJ1-5	TRBD1	TGTGCCAGCAGCTTCCAGGCCGGAGGGGGCGGGAATCAGCCCCAGCATTTT	CASSFQAGGGGNQPQHF
.	TRBV12-3/TRBV12-4	13	TRBJ2-7	TRBD1	TGTGCCAGCAGTTTAGGACAGGGGTTCGAGCAGTACTTC	CASSLGQGFEQYF
.	TRBV7-2	14	TRBJ2-5	.	TGTGCCAGCAGCTCCCGCCGGGGGTTCGAGACCCAGTACTTC	CASSSRRGFETQYF
.	TRBV5-4	16	TRBJ1-4	.	TGTGCCAGCAGCTCCCGGACACAAGCAACTAATGAAAAACTGTTTTTT	CASSSRTQATNEKLFF
.	TRBV18	20	TRBJ2-5	TRBD2	TGTGCCAGCTCACCTCTTCCGGGACTAGCGGGGGGGCCCCCCCAAGAGACCCAGTACTTC	CASSPLPGLAGGPPQETQYF
.	TRBV6-2/TRBV6-3	13	TRBJ2-7	TRBD2	TGTGCCAGCAGTTACGAGCAGGGACTACGGCAGTACTTC	CASSYEQGLRQYF
once	TRBV7-2	16	TRBJ2-5	TRBD2	TGTGCCAGCAGCTTAGCGATGTTAGCGGGGATAGAGACCCAGTACTTC	CASSLAMLAGIETQYF
.	TRBV7-9	15	TRBJ1-2	.	TGTGCCAGCAGCTTAGTTCGGGGTCTGGGCTATGGCTACACCTTC	CASSLVRGLGYGYTF
few	TRBV6-5	15	TRBJ2-5	TRBD2	TGTGCCAGCAGCCTAGCGGGGGGTACCCAAGAGACCCAGTACTTC	CASSLAGGTQETQYF
.	TRBV6-5	15	TRBJ1-1	TRBD1	TGTGCCAGCAGTTACCAGACAGGGACGAACACTGAAGCTTTCTTT	CASSYQTGTNTEAFF
few	TRBV29-1	15	TRBJ1-5	TRBD1	TGCAGCGCCGGAGTCGGGACAGGGGGCGGTCAGCCCCAGCATTTT	CSAGVGTGGGQPQHF
.	TRBV19	15	TRBJ1-2	TRBD1	TGTGCCAGTAGTACTACCCCGGGACAGGGGAATGGCTACACCTTC	CASSTTPGQGNGYTF
.	TRBV30	14	TRBJ2-3	TRBD2	TGTGCCTGGAGACCTAGCGGGGGTATCGATACGCAGTATTTT	CAWRPSGGIDTQYF
.	TRBV6-6	16	TRBJ2-1	.	TGTGCCAGCAGTAGTCACGCGGGGCAATCTATCAATGAGCAGTTCTTC	CASSSHAGQSINEQFF
.	TRBV12-5	15	TRBJ2-7	TRBD1	TGTGCTAGTGGTTTCAATGGACAGGCCCTCTACGAGCAGTACTTC	CASGFNGQALYEQYF
.	TRBV2	14	TRBJ1-1	.	TGTGCCAGCAGTGATCAGGGCGTCAACACTGAAGCTTTCTTT	CASSDQGVNTEAFF
once	TRBV7-9	14	TRBJ1-3	TRBD1	TGTGCCAGCCGACCGGACAGGGGGGGAAACACCATATATTTT	CASRPDRGGNTIYF
.	TRBV9	15	TRBJ2-1	TRBD2	TGTGCCAGCAGCGCGGGACTAGCGGGGGACAATGAGCAGTTCTTC	CASSAGLAGDNEQFF
.	TRBV3-1/TRBV3-2	14	TRBJ2-7	.	TGTGCCAGCAGCCGACGGGAAATACCCCACGAGCAGTACTTC	CASSRREIPHEQYF
.	TRBV27	18	TRBJ2-2	TRBD2	TGTGCCAGCAGTTTACCTGGACTAGCGGGGGGCAACACCGGGGAGCTGTTTTTT	CASSLPGLAGGNTGELFF
.	TRBV6-2/TRBV6-3	14	TRBJ2-5	TRBD2	TGTGCCAGCAGCGTGGCGGGGGGATCGGAGACCCAGTACTTC	CASSVAGGSETQYF
.	TRBV7-2	15	TRBJ1-2	TRBD1	TGTGCCAGCAGCTTAAGGGACAGGGGGAGCGGTGGCTACACCTTC	CASSLRDRGSGGYTF
once	TRBV18	13	TRBJ1-2	.	TGTGCCAGCTCGTTCGACTTCCTATATGGCTACACCTTC	CASSFDFLYGYTF
.	TRBV19	14	TRBJ1-1	.	TGTGCCAGTAGTATACGCGCTAAAGACACTGAAGCTTTCTTT	CASSIRAKDTEAFF
.	TRBV2	10	TRBJ1-2	.	TGTGCCAGCAGCACAGGGGGCTACACCTTC	CASSTGGYTF
few	TRBV9	16	TRBJ1-1	.	TGTGCCAGCAGCGGAGGGAAACAGGGAATCGGCACTGAAGCTTTCTTT	CASSGGKQGIGTEAFF
.	TRBV12-3/TRBV12-4	13	TRBJ1-4	TRBD1	TGTGCCAGCAAGGGACAGGGGCATGAAAAACTGTTTTTT	CASKGQGHEKLFF
.	TRBV29-1	13	TRBJ1-2	TRBD1	TGCAGCGTTGGTGACAGGGGATACTATGGCTACACCTTC	CSVGDRGYYGYTF
.	TRBV6-1	15	TRBJ1-3	TRBD1	TGTGCCAGCAGTGAAGCGCAGGGGGCTGGAAACACCATATATTTT	CASSEAQGAGNTIYF
.	TRBV16	16	TRBJ2-3	TRBD2	TGTGCCAGCAGCCAAGGACTAGCGGGGGGGCCAGATACGCAGTATTTT	CASSQGLAGGPDTQYF
.	TRBV7-9	14	TRBJ2-3	TRBD2	TGTGCCAGCAGCTTTAGACTAGCGTGGGATACGCAGTATTTT	CASSFRLAWDTQYF
.	TRBV24-1	14	TRBJ2-6	.	TGTGCCACCAGTTCAGGGGCTGGGGCCAACGTCCTGACTTTC	CATSSGAGANVLTF
.	TRBV7-8	17	TRBJ2-1	TRBD2	TGTGCCAGCAGCTTAGCTTCACTAGCGGGGGGGCGGAATGAGCAGTTCTTC	CASSLASLAGGRNEQFF
.	TRBV30	15	TRBJ2-6	TRBD1	TGTGCCTGGAGTAAGGACAGGTCTGGGGCCAACGTCCTGACTTTC	CAWSKDRSGANVLTF